This passage covers 6 T cell receptor beta chains from one sample sequenced in a study of blood T cell repertoires in COVID-19. Clones were sequenced by immunoSEQ multiplex PCR, and TCRdb holds only the in-frame ones, with some missing. This sample yields around 290,000 clones, of which around nine tenths are seen a single time; 1.7% belongs to the top ten. Sequenced material: PBMCs or T cells enriched from blood (not recorded which). The receptors originated from a woman in her 40s who had recovered from COVID-19.

The chain carries TRBV15 and TRBJ1-1, with D possibly matching TRBD1 (6 bases). CDR1 is LNHNV, CDR2 YYDKDF, per germline (reference sequence). V lost 3 bases and J lost 1, with 15 bases in between. This CDR3 has 16 amino acids. The CDR3 nucleotides read TGTGCCACCAGCAGTACCAGGGGCGGCAGGAACACTGAAGCTTTCTTT. Translation: CATSSTRGGRNTEAFF. Looking up the rest from reference TRBV15 and TRBJ1-1 gives the full variable domain: DAMVIQNPRYQVTQFGKPVTLSCSQTLNHNVMYWYQQKSSQAPKLLFHYYDKDFNNEADTPDNFQSRRPNTSFCFLDIRSPGLGDTAMYLCATSSTRGGRNTEAFFGQGTRLTVV.

This chain links TRBV6-2 or TRBV6-3 with TRBJ2-7; a possible D gene is TRBD2 (6 bases). The CDR3 spans 14 residues. Germline V gene data show CDR1 as MNHEY and CDR2 as SVGEGT. Trimming cost V 2 bases and J 5 bases, with 13 bases left between them. This CDR3 reads CASSYQEGFHEQYF. CDR3 sequence (DNA): TGTGCCAGCAGTTACCAGGAGGGGTTCCACGAGCAGTACTTC.

The CDR3 spells CASSPTGLFQPQHF. CDR3 DNA sequence: TGTGCCAGCAGTCCTACAGGGTTGTTTCAGCCCCAGCATTTT. The chain couples TRBV6-1 to TRBJ1-5, with D tentatively TRBD1 (6 bases). Between the trimmed V and J ends, which lost 5 bases and 6 bases, there was a span of 14 bases. The CDR3 is made up of 14 amino acids. Germline loops: CDR1 MNHNS, CDR2 SASEGT.

V and J are TRBV25-1 and TRBJ1-1; possible D gene TRBD1, 5 bases. The V end lost 5 bases, the J end lost 1 base, and 14 bases lay between the germline ends. CDR3 length: 15 amino acids. From germline, CDR1 is MGHDK and CDR2 SYGVNS. The CDR3 nucleotides read TGTGCCAGCAGTCAATCAGGACATCCGAACACTGAAGCTTTCTTT. It codes for CASSQSGHPNTEAFF.

This clone was detected only a few times. The gene calls are TRBV14 and TRBJ1-6, with unresolved D. This CDR3 spans 12 amino acids. Germline loops: CDR1 SGHDN, CDR2 FVKESK. The V gene lost 3 bases and the J gene lost 8 bases, with 5 bases spanning the gap. For the CDR3, the DNA is TGTGCCAGCAGCCACAGTCATTCACCCCTCCACTTT. Encoded protein: CASSHSHSPLHF.

The rearrangement uses TRBV5-1 and TRBJ2-7; tentatively, D is TRBD1 (6 bases). Trimming took off 4 bases at V and 4 bases at J, with 12 bases between the two ends. The germline V gene encodes CDR1 SGHRS and CDR2 YFSETQ. CDR3 length: 13 amino acids. CDR3 coding DNA: TGCGCCAGCAGCGAACGACAGGAGTACGAGCAGTACTTC. Amino acid sequence: CASSERQEYEQYF. Looking up the rest from reference TRBV5-1 and TRBJ2-7 gives the full variable domain: KAGVTQTPRYLIKTRGQQVTLSCSPISGHRSVSWYQQTPGQGLQFLFEYFSETQRNKGNFPGRFSGRQFSNSRSEMNVSTLELGDSALYLCASSERQEYEQYFGPGTRLTVT.